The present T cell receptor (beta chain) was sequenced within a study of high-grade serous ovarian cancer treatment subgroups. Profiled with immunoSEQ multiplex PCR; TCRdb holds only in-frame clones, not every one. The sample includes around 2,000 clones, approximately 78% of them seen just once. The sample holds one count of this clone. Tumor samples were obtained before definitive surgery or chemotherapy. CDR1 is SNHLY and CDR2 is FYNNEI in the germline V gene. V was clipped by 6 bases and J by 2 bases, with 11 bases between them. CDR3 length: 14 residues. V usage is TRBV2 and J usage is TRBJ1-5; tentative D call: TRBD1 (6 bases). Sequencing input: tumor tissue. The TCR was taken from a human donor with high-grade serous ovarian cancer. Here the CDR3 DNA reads TGTGCCAGCAGGGTGGACAGTCGCAATCAGCCCCAGCATTTT. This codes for CASRVDSRNQPQHF.